These 15 T cell receptor beta chains were sequenced from one sample in a study of T cell responses to AZD1222 COVID-19 vaccine. Method: immunoSEQ multiplex PCR; TCRdb's copy keeps in-frame clones and lacks some. The sample has over 100,000 clones; 91% are singletons. The source was peripheral blood, collected on day 0 of AZD1222 vaccination. The receptors come from an adult in good health.

This chain connects TRBV3-1 (or the pseudogene TRBV3-2) to TRBJ2-5; 7 positions agree with TRBD2. This CDR3 contains 16 residues. The ends lost 1 base at V and 3 bases at J; junction bases unmatched: 8. The germline gives CDR1 LGHDT, CDR2 YNNKEL (reference sequence). The CDR3 region is CASSQGGRVTKETQYF. Here the CDR3 DNA reads TGTGCCAGCAGCCAAGGGGGGAGGGTAACTAAAGAGACCCAGTACTTC.

This chain uses TRBV19 with TRBJ1-1; TRBD1 is a possible D gene (6 bases). V lost 6 bases to trimming and J lost 10 bases, with 15 bases between them. The CDR3 contains 12 residues. Germline V CDR1 and CDR2: LNHDA, SQIVND (reference sequence). The CDR3 here is CASRTQGGAAFF. The CDR3 nucleotides read TGTGCCAGTAGGACACAGGGAGGTGCAGCTTTCTTT.

The chain combines TRBV7-2 with TRBJ2-5; tentative D call: TRBD2 (7 bases). Germline lookup yields CDR1 SGHTA and CDR2 FQGNSA. The CDR3 is made up of 14 amino acids. V was clipped by 3 bases and J by 0 bases, with 8 bases between them. The CDR3, as DNA: TGTGCCAGCAGCTTCGGGGGGCACCAAGAGACCCAGTACTTC. Protein sequence: CASSFGGHQETQYF.

J is TRBJ2-1 and V is TRBV5-1; the match to TRBD1 covers 7 bases. The CDR3 extends over 15 amino acids. Unmatched junction bases numbered 5, after V lost 1 base and J lost 4 bases. Per germline, CDR1 SGHRS and CDR2 YFSETQ. The CDR3 loop is CASSLSLTGYNEQFF. DNA of the CDR3: TGCGCCAGCAGCTTGTCGTTGACAGGGTACAATGAGCAGTTCTTC.

This rearrangement joins TRBV2 to TRBJ1-2; a weak D match, TRBD1 (6 bases). The ends were cut back, 0 bases at V and 3 bases at J, with 11 bases in the middle. The CDR3 loop spans 15 amino acids. In germline, CDR1 is SNHLY, CDR2 FYNNEI. The CDR3 DNA is TGTGCCAGCAGTGAAGCGCGGGGGCGGGACTATGGCTACACCTTC. It codes for CASSEARGRDYGYTF.

This chain joins TRBV18 and TRBJ2-7, with TRBD2 matching 7 bases. V lost 2 bases, J lost 0 bases, and 4 bases stayed unmatched. CDR1 is KGHSH and CDR2 is LQKENI in the germline V gene. The CDR3 consists of 15 residues. The CDR3 reads CASSPEAGASYEQYF. CDR3 coding DNA: TGTGCCAGCTCACCAGAGGCGGGAGCCTCCTACGAGCAGTACTTC.

The gene calls are TRBV5-1 and TRBJ2-3; TRBD1 matches at 9 bases. Germline CDR1 is SGHRS and CDR2 is YFSETQ. The CDR3 spans 16 residues. V gave up 4 bases and J gave up 3 bases; unmatched junction bases: 9. CDR3 region: CASSTGTGMTTDTQYF. CDR3 nucleotide sequence: TGCGCCAGCAGCACGGGGACAGGGATGACGACAGATACGCAGTATTTT.

The genes are TRBV2 and TRBJ2-3; 11 bases align to TRBD2. The V gene end was trimmed by 8 bases and the J gene end by 6 bases; junction bases not matched to a gene: 13. The CDR3 extends over 16 amino acids. Germline CDR1 and CDR2: SNHLY and FYNNEI. CDR3 residues: CASGWPSGGRADTQYF. CDR3 DNA: TGTGCCAGCGGTTGGCCTAGCGGGGGGCGGGCGGATACGCAGTATTTT.

The genes are TRBV5-1 and TRBJ1-3, with D possibly TRBD1 on 5 matching bases. The germline V and J ends were trimmed by 1 base and 5 bases, with 13 bases remaining between them. CDR1 and CDR2 (germline): SGHRS, YFSETQ. The CDR3 totals 15 residues. Here the CDR3 DNA reads TGCGCCAGCAGCTTGCTCGGGGGTTCGAGAAACACCATATATTTT. This gives the protein CASSLLGGSRNTIYF. Supplemented by reference TRBV5-1 and TRBJ1-3, the full variable domain reads KAGVTQTPRYLIKTRGQQVTLSCSPISGHRSVSWYQQTPGQGLQFLFEYFSETQRNKGNFPGRFSGRQFSNSRSEMNVSTLELGDSALYLCASSLLGGSRNTIYFGEGSWLTVV.

V is TRBV10-3 and J is TRBJ2-2, with 8 bases fitting TRBD1. This CDR3 contains 15 residues. With 2 bases clipped from V and 1 base from J, the junction kept 0 bases outside the gene matches. Germline CDR1 is ENHRY and CDR2 is SYGVKD. CDR3 nucleotides: TGTGCCATCAGTGAGGACAGGGGGAACACCGGGGAGCTGTTTTTT. It codes for CAISEDRGNTGELFF.

The V call is TRBV4-3, the J call TRBJ2-5; D may match TRBD1 or TRBD2 (5 bases each). V was pared by 1 base and J by 7 bases, with 16 bases between. There are 15 residues in the CDR3. Germline V lookup: CDR1 LGHNA, CDR2 YSLEER. The CDR3 sequence is CASSQGGQRGGTQYF. The CDR3, as DNA: TGCGCCAGCAGCCAAGGAGGGCAGAGGGGCGGGACCCAGTACTTC.

The chain joins TRBV5-1 to TRBJ1-5, with D possibly being TRBD1 (5 bases). Trimming took 4 bases from V and 2 from J, leaving 10 bases between them. There are 14 residues in the CDR3. The germline CDR1 and CDR2 sequences are SGHRS and YFSETQ. CDR3 loop: CASSTGRGNQPQHF. CDR3 bases: TGCGCCAGCAGCACAGGACGCGGCAATCAGCCCCAGCATTTT.

The genes are TRBV18 and TRBJ1-4; maybe TRBD1 (6 bases). This CDR3 region has 15 residues. The germline V gene has CDR1 KGHSH and CDR2 LQKENI. The germline V and J ends were trimmed by 6 bases and 6 bases, with 17 bases remaining between them. CDR3 sequence (DNA): TGTGCCAGCTCTCTTCGACAGGCGGGGGATGAAAAACTGTTTTTT. Its protein is CASSLRQAGDEKLFF. Full variable domain (remainder filled in from reference TRBV18 and TRBJ1-4): NAGVMQNPRHLVRRRGQEARLRCSPMKGHSHVYWYRQLPEEGLKFMVYLQKENIIDESGMPKERFSAEFPKEGPSILRIQQVVRGDSAAYFCASSLRQAGDEKLFFGSGTQLSVL.

The chain carries TRBV29-1 and TRBJ2-5, with a possible D match to TRBD1 (5 bases). V was pared by 4 bases and J by 6 bases, with 12 bases between. The length of the CDR3 is 12 residues. The germline V gene has CDR1 SQVTM and CDR2 ANQGSEA. The CDR3 sequence is CSVAGLGKTQYF. The CDR3 nucleotides read TGCAGCGTTGCAGGGTTAGGAAAGACCCAGTACTTC.

This clone was seen more than once but under ten times. The chain joins TRBV7-9 to TRBJ1-3; 9 bases agree with TRBD1. The CDR3 sequence is 16 residues long. Germline V lookup: CDR1 SEHNR, CDR2 FQNEAQ (reference sequence). V gave up 5 bases and J gave up 4 bases; unmatched junction bases: 9. CDR3 nucleotide sequence: TGTGCCAGCAGCGTCAATAACAGGGGGCCCGGAAACACCATATATTTT. As protein: CASSVNNRGPGNTIYF.